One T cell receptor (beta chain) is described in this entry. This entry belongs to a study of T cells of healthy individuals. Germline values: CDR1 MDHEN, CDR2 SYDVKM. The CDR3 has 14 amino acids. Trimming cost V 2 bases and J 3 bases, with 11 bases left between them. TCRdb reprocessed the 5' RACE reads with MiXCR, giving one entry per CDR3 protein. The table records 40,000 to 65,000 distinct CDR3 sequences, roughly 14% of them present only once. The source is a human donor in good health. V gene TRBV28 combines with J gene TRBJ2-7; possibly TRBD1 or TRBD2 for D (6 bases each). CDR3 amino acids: CASSLTGGDYEQYF. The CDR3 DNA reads TGTGCCAGCAGTTTAACCGGGGGCGACTACGAGCAGTACTTC.